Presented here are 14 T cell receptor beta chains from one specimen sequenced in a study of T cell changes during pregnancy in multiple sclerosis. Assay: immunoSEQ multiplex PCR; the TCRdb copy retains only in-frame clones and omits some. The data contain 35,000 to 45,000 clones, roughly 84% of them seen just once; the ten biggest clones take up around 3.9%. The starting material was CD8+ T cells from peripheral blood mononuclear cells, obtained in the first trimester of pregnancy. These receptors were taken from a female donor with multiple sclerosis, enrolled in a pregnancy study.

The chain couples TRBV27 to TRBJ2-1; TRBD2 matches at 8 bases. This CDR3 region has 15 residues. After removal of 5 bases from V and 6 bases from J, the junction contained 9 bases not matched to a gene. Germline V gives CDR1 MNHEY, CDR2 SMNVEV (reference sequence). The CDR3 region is CASSPIGLAGNEQFF. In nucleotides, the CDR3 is TGTGCCAGCAGTCCGATTGGGCTAGCGGGCAATGAGCAGTTCTTC.

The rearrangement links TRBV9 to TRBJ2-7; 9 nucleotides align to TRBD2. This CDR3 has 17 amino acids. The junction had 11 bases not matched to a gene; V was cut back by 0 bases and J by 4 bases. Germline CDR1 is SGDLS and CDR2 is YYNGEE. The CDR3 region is CASSVGGGSSGVYEQYF. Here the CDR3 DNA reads TGTGCCAGCAGCGTAGGGGGAGGGTCTAGCGGGGTGTACGAGCAGTACTTC.

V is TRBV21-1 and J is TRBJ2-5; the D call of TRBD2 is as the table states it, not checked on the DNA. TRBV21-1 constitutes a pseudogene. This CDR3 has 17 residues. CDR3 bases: TGTGCCAGCAGCAAAGTTAGAGTAGCCCCGTACCAAGAGACCCAGTACTTC. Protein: CASSKVRVAPYQETQYF.

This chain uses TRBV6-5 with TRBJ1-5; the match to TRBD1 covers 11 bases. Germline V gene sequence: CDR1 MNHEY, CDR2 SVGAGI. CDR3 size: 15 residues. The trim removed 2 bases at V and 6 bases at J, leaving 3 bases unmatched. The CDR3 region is CASSYGQGAGQPQHF. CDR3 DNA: TGTGCCAGCAGTTACGGACAGGGGGCCGGTCAGCCCCAGCATTTT.

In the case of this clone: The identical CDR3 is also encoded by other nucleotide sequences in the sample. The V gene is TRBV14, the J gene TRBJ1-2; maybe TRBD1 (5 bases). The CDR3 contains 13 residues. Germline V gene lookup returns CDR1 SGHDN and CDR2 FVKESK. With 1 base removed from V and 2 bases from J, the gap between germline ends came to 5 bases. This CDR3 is CASSQGTNYGYTF. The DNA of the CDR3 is TGTGCCAGCAGCCAAGGGACAAACTATGGCTACACCTTC.

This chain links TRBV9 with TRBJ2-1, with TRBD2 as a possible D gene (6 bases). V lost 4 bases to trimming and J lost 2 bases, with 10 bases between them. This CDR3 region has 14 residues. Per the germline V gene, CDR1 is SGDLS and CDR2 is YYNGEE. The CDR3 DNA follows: TGTGCCAGCAGCCCCTGGACTACCTACAATGAGCAGTTCTTC. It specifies CASSPWTTYNEQFF.

CDR3 protein: CASSLAGGETQYF. CDR3 DNA: TGCGCCAGCAGCTTGGCCGGGGGGGAGACCCAGTACTTC. The chain carries TRBV5-1 and TRBJ2-5; 7 bases are shared with TRBD2. CDR1 and CDR2 (germline): SGHRS, YFSETQ. V lost 0 bases, J lost 5 bases, and 1 base stayed unmatched. The CDR3 is 13 residues long.

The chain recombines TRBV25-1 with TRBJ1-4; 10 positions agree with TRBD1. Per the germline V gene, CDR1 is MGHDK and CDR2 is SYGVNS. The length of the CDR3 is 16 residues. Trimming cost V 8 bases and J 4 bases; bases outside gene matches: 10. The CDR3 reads CASGGRDRGFNEKLFF. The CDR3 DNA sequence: TGTGCCAGCGGGGGCCGGGACAGGGGCTTTAATGAAAAACTGTTTTTT.

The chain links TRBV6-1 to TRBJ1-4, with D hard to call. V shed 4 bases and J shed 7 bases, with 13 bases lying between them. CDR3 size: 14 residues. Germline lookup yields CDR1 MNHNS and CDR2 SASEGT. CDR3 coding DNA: TGTGCCAGCAGTGCGTGGGCAGATGGTGAAAAACTGTTTTTT. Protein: CASSAWADGEKLFF.

In DNA form, the CDR3 reads TGTGCCAGCAGCCCGCTAATAACAGGGGCTGGCTACACCTTC. Encoded protein: CASSPLITGAGYTF. The gene calls are TRBV7-8 and TRBJ1-2; TRBD1 aligns across 7 bases. With V trimmed by 5 bases and J by 7 bases, 10 bases remained unmatched. The CDR3 spans 14 residues. Looked up from germline, CDR1 is SGHVS and CDR2 is FQNEAQ.

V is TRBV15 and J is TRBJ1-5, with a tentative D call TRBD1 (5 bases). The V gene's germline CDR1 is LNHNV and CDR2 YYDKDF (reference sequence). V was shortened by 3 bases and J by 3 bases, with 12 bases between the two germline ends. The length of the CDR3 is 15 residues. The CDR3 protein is CATSSKTDPNQPQHF. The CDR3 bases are TGTGCCACCAGCAGCAAGACAGATCCCAATCAGCCCCAGCATTTT.

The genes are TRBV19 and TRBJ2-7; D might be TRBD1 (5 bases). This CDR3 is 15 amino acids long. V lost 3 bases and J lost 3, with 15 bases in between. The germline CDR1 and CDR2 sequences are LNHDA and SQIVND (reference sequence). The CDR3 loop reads CASSIAMGRDYEQYF. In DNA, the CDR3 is TGTGCCAGTAGTATCGCGATGGGCAGGGACTACGAGCAGTACTTC.

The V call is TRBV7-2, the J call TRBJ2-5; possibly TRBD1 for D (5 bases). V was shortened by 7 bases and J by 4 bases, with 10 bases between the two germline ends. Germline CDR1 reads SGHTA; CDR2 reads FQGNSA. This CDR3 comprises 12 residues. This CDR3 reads CASKGHLETQYF. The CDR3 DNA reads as TGTGCCAGCAAGGGGCACTTAGAGACCCAGTACTTC.

The CDR3 DNA is TGTGCCAGCAGCTTAGGGACAGACCTAGGAAATGAAAAACTGTTTTTT. Protein sequence: CASSLGTDLGNEKLFF. The chain couples TRBV7-9 to TRBJ1-4, with a tentative D call TRBD1 (6 bases). Trimming left V 1 base short and J 5 bases short, with 14 bases between. CDR3 length equals 16 residues. Germline V CDR1 and CDR2: SEHNR, FQNEAQ (reference sequence). Looking up the rest from reference TRBV7-9 and TRBJ1-4 gives the full variable domain: DTGVSQNPRHKITKRGQNVTFRCDPISEHNRLYWYRQTLGQGPEFLTYFQNEAQLEKSRLLSDRFSAERPKGSFSTLEIQRTEQGDSAMYLCASSLGTDLGNEKLFFGSGTQLSVL.